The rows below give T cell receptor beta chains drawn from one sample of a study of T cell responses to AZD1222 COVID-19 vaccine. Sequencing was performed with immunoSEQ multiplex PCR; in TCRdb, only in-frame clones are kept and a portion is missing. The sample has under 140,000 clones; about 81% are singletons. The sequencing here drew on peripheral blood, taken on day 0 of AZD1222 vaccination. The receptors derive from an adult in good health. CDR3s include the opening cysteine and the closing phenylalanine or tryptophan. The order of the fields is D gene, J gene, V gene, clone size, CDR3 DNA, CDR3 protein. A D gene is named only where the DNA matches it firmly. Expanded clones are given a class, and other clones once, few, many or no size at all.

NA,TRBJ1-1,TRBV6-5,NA,TGTGCCAGCAGGCGGGCGCGGGACACTGAAGCTTTCTTT,CASRRARDTEAFF
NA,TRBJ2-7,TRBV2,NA,TGTGCCAGCAGGGGGTTCTCCTACGAGCAGTACTTC,CASRGFSYEQYF
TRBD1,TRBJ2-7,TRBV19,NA,TGTGCCAGTAGTAGGGCCGGGACAGCAGCCTACGAGCAGTACTTC,CASSRAGTAAYEQYF
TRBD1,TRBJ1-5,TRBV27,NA,TGTGCCAGCAGAATCGGACAGGGCAATCAGCCCCAGCATTTT,CASRIGQGNQPQHF
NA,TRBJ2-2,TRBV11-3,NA,TGTGCCAGCAGGGGAGGGACAGACACCGGGGAGCTGTTTTTT,CASRGGTDTGELFF
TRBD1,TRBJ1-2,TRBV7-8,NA,TGTGCCAGCAGCTTAGAGGACAGGGGCCCTTTTAACTATGGCTACACCTTC,CASSLEDRGPFNYGYTF
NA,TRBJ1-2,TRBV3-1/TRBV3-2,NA,TGTGCCAGCAGAGGAGGGGGGCGTGGGCCTGGCTACACCTTC,CASRGGGRGPGYTF
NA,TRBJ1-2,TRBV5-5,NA,TGTGCCAGCAGCCAAACAGGGCCGAAGACTGGCTACACCTTC,CASSQTGPKTGYTF
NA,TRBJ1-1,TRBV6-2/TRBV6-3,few,TGTGCCAGCAGTTACGAAGGCACTGAAGCTTTCTTT,CASSYEGTEAFF
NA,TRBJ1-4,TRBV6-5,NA,TGTGCCAGCAGGGATGGCAGGAAAAATGAAAAACTGTTTTTT,CASRDGRKNEKLFF
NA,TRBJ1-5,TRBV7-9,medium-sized,TGTGCCAGCAGCCAGGGACAAATAGCGGAGCCCCAGCATTTT,CASSQGQIAEPQHF
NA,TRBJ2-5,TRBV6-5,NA,TGTGCCAGCAGTTACTCGAATTCTGGGACCCAGTACTTC,CASSYSNSGTQYF
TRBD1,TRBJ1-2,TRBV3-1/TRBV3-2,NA,TGTGCCAGCAGCCGACCTAGGACAGGGGGCGAGGATGGCTACACCTTC,CASSRPRTGGEDGYTF
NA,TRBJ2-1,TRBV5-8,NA,TGTGCCAGCAGCAACCCAAATTGGTCGCAGTTCTTC,CASSNPNWSQFF
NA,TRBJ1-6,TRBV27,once,TGTGCCAGCAGTCTCGGCCCACAGCTTTATAATTCACCCCTCCACTTT,CASSLGPQLYNSPLHF
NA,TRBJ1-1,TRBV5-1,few,TGCGCCAGCAGCTTGGAAGGGCCAAGGAACACTGAAGCTTTCTTT,CASSLEGPRNTEAFF
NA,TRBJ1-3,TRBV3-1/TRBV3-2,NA,TGTGCCAGCAGCCAAGACCCCTTCTCGGTACGTGGGCGAAACACCATATATTTT,CASSQDPFSVRGRNTIYF
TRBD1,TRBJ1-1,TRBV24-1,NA,TGTGCCGCTAGTGCAGGGGGCGGCAACACTGAAGCTTTCTTT,CAASAGGGNTEAFF
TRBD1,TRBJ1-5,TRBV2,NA,TGTGCCAGCAGTGAAAGACAGGGAAATCAGCCCCAGCATTTT,CASSERQGNQPQHF
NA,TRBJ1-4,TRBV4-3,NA,TGCGCCAGCAGCCAAGATGGAAGGACTAATGAAAAACTGTTTTTT,CASSQDGRTNEKLFF
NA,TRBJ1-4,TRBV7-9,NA,TGTGCCAGCAGCATGGACACTAATGAAAAACTGTTTTTT,CASSMDTNEKLFF
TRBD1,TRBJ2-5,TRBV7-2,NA,TGTGCCAGCAGCCCGGGACAGGGACCAGAGACCCAGTACTTC,CASSPGQGPETQYF
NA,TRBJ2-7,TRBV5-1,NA,TGCGCCAGCAGCTTGGGTTTATGGTCAGGGCTCTCCTACGAGCAGTACTTC,CASSLGLWSGLSYEQYF
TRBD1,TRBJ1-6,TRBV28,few,TGTGCCAGCGGCATACAGGGGAAAAATTCACCCCTCCACTTT,CASGIQGKNSPLHF
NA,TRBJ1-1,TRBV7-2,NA,TGTGCCAGCAGCTTCAGGTCCCGGGAAATCACAGCTTTCTTT,CASSFRSREITAFF
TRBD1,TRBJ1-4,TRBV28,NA,TGTGCCAGCAGGCCCCCGACAGGGCGTAATGAAAAACTGTTTTTT,CASRPPTGRNEKLFF
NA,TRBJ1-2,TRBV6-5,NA,TGTGCCAGCAGACTGCGGACAGCTATTTTAGGCTACACCTTC,CASRLRTAILGYTF
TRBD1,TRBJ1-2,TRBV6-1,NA,TGTGCCAGCAGTGACCCGGACAGGGGGAGAAATGGCTACACCTTC,CASSDPDRGRNGYTF
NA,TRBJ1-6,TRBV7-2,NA,TGTGCCAGCAGGACGGGCCAGACCTATAATTCACCCCTCCACTTT,CASRTGQTYNSPLHF
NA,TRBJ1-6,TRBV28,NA,TGTGCCAGCAGTCCTAGCTCCTATAATTCACCCCTCCACTTT,CASSPSSYNSPLHF
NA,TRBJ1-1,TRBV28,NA,TGTGCCAGCCTCCCCGGGACGGCAAACACTGAAGCTTTCTTT,CASLPGTANTEAFF
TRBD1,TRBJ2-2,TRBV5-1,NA,TGCGCCAGCAGCTTCCTCGGGACAGCGAACACCGGGGAGCTGTTTTTT,CASSFLGTANTGELFF
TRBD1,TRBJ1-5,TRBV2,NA,TGTGCCAGCAGTGGGGGACAGGGACCCCAGCATTTT,CASSGGQGPQHF
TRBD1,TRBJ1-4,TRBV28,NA,TGTGCCAGCAGTCCCCGGGACAGGGGGCTAACTAATGAAAAACTGTTTTTT,CASSPRDRGLTNEKLFF
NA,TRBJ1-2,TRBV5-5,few,TGTGCCAGCAGCTTGGAGGGGTTGTATGGCTACACCTTC,CASSLEGLYGYTF
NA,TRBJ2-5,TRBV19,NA,TGTGCCACCTCCCGACAGGGACTCCAAGAGACCCAGTACTTC,CATSRQGLQETQYF
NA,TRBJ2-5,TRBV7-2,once,TGTGCCAGCAGCTACTTCGGGGTAGAGACCCAGTACTTC,CASSYFGVETQYF
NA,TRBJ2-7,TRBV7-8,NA,TGTGCCAGCAGCTTAGACTCCTCCTACGAGCAGTACTTC,CASSLDSSYEQYF
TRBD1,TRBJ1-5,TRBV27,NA,TGTGCCAGCAGTTATTACGGACAGGGGACCCATCAGCCCCAGCATTTT,CASSYYGQGTHQPQHF
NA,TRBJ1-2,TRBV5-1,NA,TGCGCCAGCAGCCATGGACAGTATGGCTACACCTTC,CASSHGQYGYTF
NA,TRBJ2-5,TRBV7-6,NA,TGTGCCAGCAGCTTACAAACGGGGGAGGACCAAGAGACCCAGTACTTC,CASSLQTGEDQETQYF
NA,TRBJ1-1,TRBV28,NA,TGTGCCAGCGAGACGAACACTGAAGCTTTCTTT,CASETNTEAFF
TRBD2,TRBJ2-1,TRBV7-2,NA,TGTGCCAGCAGCTTATTGCCGAGCGGGAGATTCGGAAATGAGCAGTTCTTC,CASSLLPSGRFGNEQFF
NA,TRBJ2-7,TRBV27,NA,TGTGCCAGCAGTTTAGTACAGGGTAACTACGAGCAGTACTTC,CASSLVQGNYEQYF
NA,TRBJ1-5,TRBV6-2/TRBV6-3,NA,TGTGCCAGCAGTCTCGGGGTGAGGCTTAATCAGCCCCAGCATTTT,CASSLGVRLNQPQHF